Presented here are 30 T cell receptor beta chains from one specimen sequenced in a study of cytotoxic CD8 clonotypes in ibrutinib-treated CLL. Using immunoSEQ multiplex PCR, the repertoire was profiled, and TCRdb retains in-frame clones only, with some absent. The repertoire includes about 300,000 clones, around 77% of them detected once, and 5.6% sits in the top ten. The material sequenced was PBMCs, taken at disease progression, from a patient treated with ibrutinib. These receptors all come from a human donor with chronic lymphocytic leukemia.

The V gene is TRBV5-4, the J gene TRBJ2-1; TRBD2 agrees at 9 bases. CDR3 length equals 13 residues. The junction had 3 bases not matched to a gene; V was cut back by 5 bases and J by 6 bases. CDR1 is SGHNT, CDR2 YYREEE, per germline (reference sequence). Here the CDR3 DNA reads TGTGCCAGCAGGCTAGCGGGGTCCAATGAGCAGTTCTTC. This gives the protein CASRLAGSNEQFF. Together with reference TRBV5-4 and TRBJ2-1, the CDR3 gives the full variable domain: ETGVTQSPTHLIKTRGQQVTLRCSSQSGHNTVSWYQQALGQGPQFIFQYYREEENGRGNFPPRFSGLQFPNYSSELNVNALELDDSALYLCASRLAGSNEQFFGPGTRLTVL.

This clone appeared a single time. The V gene is TRBV6-5, the J gene TRBJ2-2, with TRBD2 identical over 7 bases. J lost 0 bases, V lost 2 bases, and 3 bases had no gene match. CDR1 MNHEY and CDR2 SVGAGI come from the germline V gene. The CDR3 spans 16 residues. This CDR3 is CASSYRSGANTGELFF. The CDR3 coding sequence is TGTGCCAGCAGTTACCGGAGCGGGGCGAACACCGGGGAGCTGTTTTTT.

This chain uses TRBV29-1 with TRBJ2-1, with D tentatively TRBD1 or TRBD2 (5 bases each). The CDR3 extends over 11 amino acids. V lost 7 bases, J lost 9 bases, and 13 bases lay in between. Germline V CDR1 and CDR2: SQVTM, ANQGSEA. The CDR3 DNA sequence: TGCAGCGCTGAGGGGAAGGGTGAGCAGTTCTTC. Translation: CSAEGKGEQFF.

V and J are TRBV2 and TRBJ1-1, with TRBD1 matching over 7 bases. Germline V gene lookup returns CDR1 SNHLY and CDR2 FYNNEI. The trim removed 6 bases at V and 0 bases at J, leaving 13 bases unmatched. The CDR3 covers 17 residues. CDR3 DNA: TGTGCCAGCAGAAACACAGGGGACTCACTTATGAACACTGAAGCTTTCTTT. Translated, it gives CASRNTGDSLMNTEAFF.

V is TRBV5-1 and J is TRBJ2-7, with D hard to call. The CDR3 extends over 14 amino acids. Germline lookup yields CDR1 SGHRS and CDR2 YFSETQ. V shed 8 bases and J shed 1 base, with 16 bases lying between them. Here the CDR3 reads CASSRQGGSYEQYF. In DNA, the CDR3 is TGCGCCAGTAGCAGACAAGGTGGGTCCTACGAGCAGTACTTC.

The chain uses TRBV5-6 and TRBJ1-4, with a weak D call TRBD1 (6 bases). CDR3 length equals 14 residues. Germline V gene lookup returns CDR1 SGHDT and CDR2 YYEEEE. The germline V and J ends were trimmed by 2 bases and 6 bases, with 11 bases remaining between them. Here the CDR3 reads CASSLTGRYEKLFF. CDR3 DNA sequence: TGTGCCAGCAGCTTAACAGGGAGATATGAAAAACTGTTTTTT.

The chain links TRBV5-1 to TRBJ2-1, with 12 bases fitting TRBD2. There are 19 residues in the CDR3. The V gene's germline CDR1 is SGHRS and CDR2 YFSETQ. The junction had 9 bases not matched to a gene; V was cut back by 2 bases and J by 0 bases. CDR3 loop: CASSFPTSGRSHSYNEQFF. The CDR3 DNA reads as TGCGCCAGCAGCTTCCCGACTAGCGGGAGATCCCACTCCTACAATGAGCAGTTCTTC.

The count of this clone is one. The rearrangement links TRBV18 to TRBJ1-2, with a tentative D call TRBD1 (6 bases). Germline loops: CDR1 KGHSH, CDR2 LQKENI. V lost 2 bases, J lost 4 bases, and 14 bases lay in between. The CDR3 length is 15 residues. In DNA, the CDR3 is TGTGCCAGCTCACCAATACGGACAGAAATCTATGGCTACACCTTC. Its translation: CASSPIRTEIYGYTF.

The chain links TRBV7-8 to TRBJ1-5; D unresolved. Trimming took 0 bases from V and 4 from J, leaving 7 bases between them. The CDR3 extends over 14 amino acids. CDR1 SGHVS and CDR2 FQNEAQ come from the germline V gene. CDR3 sequence reads: CASSLAPVNQPQHF. DNA for the CDR3: TGTGCCAGCAGCTTAGCCCCAGTTAATCAGCCCCAGCATTTT.

The chain has TRBV7-9 and TRBJ2-7; 12 nucleotides match TRBD1. The CDR3 consists of 16 residues. Per the germline V gene, CDR1 is SEHNR and CDR2 is FQNEAQ (reference sequence). The V segment lost 6 bases and the J segment 3 bases; nucleotides outside the gene matches: 9. The CDR3 DNA is TGTGCCAGCAGGCCCGGGACAGGGGGCCAATTCTACGAGCAGTACTTC. Amino acid sequence: CASRPGTGGQFYEQYF.

This clone was seen a handful of times. The J gene is TRBJ1-2, the V gene TRBV7-3, with 7 positions matching TRBD1. Germline assignment: CDR1 SGHTA and CDR2 FQGTGA. V trimming: 5 bases; J trimming: 2 bases; junction bases outside the gene matches: 5. The CDR3 is 14 amino acids. CDR3 coding DNA: TGTGCCAGCAGCCCGAGACAGGGCAACTATGGCTACACCTTC. Translating it yields CASSPRQGNYGYTF. The whole variable domain, remainder taken from reference TRBV7-3 and TRBJ1-2, is GAGVSQTPSNKVTEKGKYVELRCDPISGHTALYWYRQSLGQGPEFLIYFQGTGAADDSGLPNDRFFAVRPEGSVSTLKIQRTERGDSAVYLCASSPRQGNYGYTFGSGTRLTVV.

This chain joins TRBV4-1 and TRBJ1-1; D is unresolved. The germline V and J ends were trimmed by 0 bases and 4 bases, with 12 bases remaining between them. The CDR3 covers 15 residues. Germline V gene sequence: CDR1 MGHRA, CDR2 YSYEKL. The CDR3 nucleotides read TGCGCCAGCAGCCAAGAGCGGCTGAGCGGCACTGAAGCTTTCTTT. This sequence encodes CASSQERLSGTEAFF.

The V gene is TRBV6-1, the J gene TRBJ1-4, with TRBD1 as a possible D gene (6 bases). Germline lookup yields CDR1 MNHNS and CDR2 SASEGT. This CDR3 region has 13 residues. V lost 6 bases and J 11 bases, leaving 16 bases between the germline ends. The CDR3 region has the DNA TGTGCCAGCAGGGGGGGCGGAGGATGGAAACTGTTTTTT. The encoded protein is CASRGGGGWKLFF.

V is TRBV7-2 and J is TRBJ2-7; a possible D gene is TRBD2 (6 bases). Trimming left V 2 bases short and J 3 bases short, with 8 bases between. The CDR3 contains 13 residues. Germline CDR1 reads SGHTA; CDR2 reads FQGNSA. DNA for the CDR3: TGTGCCAGCAGCTTAATGACTAGCTACGAGCAGTACTTC. Translated: CASSLMTSYEQYF.

V is TRBV4-1 and J is TRBJ2-6, with 8 bases that match TRBD1. Germline V lookup: CDR1 MGHRA, CDR2 YSYEKL. The V segment lost 4 bases and the J segment 0 bases; nucleotides outside the gene matches: 8. This CDR3 region has 18 residues. This chain's CDR3 is CASSLGQGPLSGANVLTF. The CDR3 bases are TGCGCCAGCAGCCTAGGACAGGGTCCCCTCTCTGGGGCCAACGTCCTGACTTTC.

This clone was seen a handful of times. V and J are TRBV2 and TRBJ1-6; weak D call: TRBD1 (5 bases). The CDR3 loop spans 14 amino acids. V lost 4 bases and J lost 8, with 12 bases in between. Germline assignment: CDR1 SNHLY and CDR2 FYNNEI. Here the CDR3 DNA reads TGTGCCAGCAGTGTCCGGGACGGAGATTCACCCCTCCACTTT. As protein: CASSVRDGDSPLHF.

V usage is TRBV29-1 and J usage is TRBJ1-1; 9 bases are a match to TRBD1. Germline lookup yields CDR1 SQVTM and CDR2 ANQGSEA. J gave up 11 bases and V 4 bases, and 2 bases lay outside the gene matches. The CDR3 extends over 10 amino acids. The CDR3: CSVGQGGAFF. The CDR3 nucleotides are TGCAGCGTTGGACAGGGGGGTGCTTTCTTT.

There are a few counts of this clone. The CDR3 is CASSLGQGQLVGANVLTF. The CDR3 DNA follows: TGCGCCAGCAGCTTGGGACAGGGTCAGCTAGTTGGGGCCAACGTCCTGACTTTC. This rearrangement joins TRBV5-1 to TRBJ2-6; 7 bases agree with TRBD1. The germline V gene has CDR1 SGHRS and CDR2 YFSETQ. CDR3 length: 18 residues. With V trimmed by 0 bases and J by 3 bases, 9 bases remained unmatched.

J is TRBJ2-7 and V is TRBV7-2, with D possibly being TRBD1 (5 bases). Looked up from germline, CDR1 is SGHTA and CDR2 is FQGNSA. The CDR3 totals 15 residues. V lost 5 bases and J 0 bases, leaving 14 bases between the germline ends. The CDR3 here is CASSTGAVSSYEQYF. CDR3 nucleotide sequence: TGTGCCAGCAGCACAGGCGCGGTTAGCTCCTACGAGCAGTACTTC.

CDR3 amino acids: CASSLGEGNEAFF. For the CDR3, the DNA is TGTGCCAGCAGCTTAGGGGAGGGAAATGAAGCTTTCTTT. The V gene is TRBV7-6, the J gene TRBJ1-1; D ambiguous. The V end lost 1 base, the J end lost 7 bases, and 10 bases lay between the germline ends. In germline, CDR1 is SGHVS, CDR2 FNYEAQ. The CDR3 loop spans 13 amino acids.

This clone was observed once. The rearrangement joins TRBV5-6 to TRBJ2-7; 7 bases fit TRBD1. The germline CDR1 and CDR2 sequences are SGHDT and YYEEEE. V was clipped by 1 base and J by 4 bases; unmatched bases: 8. The CDR3 has 15 residues. The CDR3 DNA follows: TGTGCCAGCAGCTTGTACAGGGGAAGCAAGTACGAGCAGTACTTC. Amino acids: CASSLYRGSKYEQYF.

This clone was observed many times. The chain combines TRBV27 with TRBJ1-5; tentative D call: TRBD1 (5 bases). V dropped 4 bases and J dropped 6 bases, with 13 bases sitting between them. CDR1 and CDR2 from the germline V gene are MNHEY and SMNVEV (reference sequence). The CDR3 spans 14 residues. CDR3: CASSSTGPAQPQHF. The DNA of the CDR3 is TGTGCCAGCAGTTCGACGGGACCGGCTCAGCCCCAGCATTTT.

In DNA, the CDR3 is TGTGCCAGCAAACTAGCGGGGCGCACAGATACGCAGTATTTT. It specifies CASKLAGRTDTQYF. The chain joins TRBV6-1 to TRBJ2-3, with 10 bases identical to TRBD2. Germline CDR1 MNHNS, CDR2 SASEGT. There are 14 residues in the CDR3. The junction had 2 bases not matched to a gene; V was cut back by 7 bases and J by 1 base.

This chain joins TRBV19 and TRBJ2-5, with 8 bases that match TRBD1. With 5 bases clipped from V and 4 bases from J, the junction kept 9 bases outside the gene matches. This CDR3 has 15 residues. In germline, CDR1 is LNHDA, CDR2 SQIVND (reference sequence). CDR3 DNA sequence: TGTGCCAGTAGTCCGTGGACAGGGTCTGGAGAGACCCAGTACTTC. Translated: CASSPWTGSGETQYF.

The CDR3 nucleotides read TGTGCCAGCAGCTTAGTCAGGGGAGCCTACGAGCAGTACTTC. Its translation: CASSLVRGAYEQYF. The chain couples TRBV7-8 to TRBJ2-7; TRBD1 might be the D (6 bases). Germline loops: CDR1 SGHVS, CDR2 FQNEAQ. Trimming cost V 1 base and J 2 bases, with 9 bases left between them. There are 14 residues in the CDR3.

In this sample, this clone turned up a few times. This chain uses TRBV4-2 with TRBJ1-3; 8 bases line up with TRBD1. The CDR3 loop spans 16 amino acids. Germline lookup yields CDR1 LGHNA and CDR2 YNFKEQ. V gave up 5 bases and J gave up 6 bases; unmatched junction bases: 12. This CDR3 reads CASSSASPGGQNTIYF. The CDR3 nucleotides read TGTGCCAGCAGCTCAGCCTCTCCAGGGGGCCAAAACACCATATATTTT.

The genes are TRBV28 and TRBJ2-7; 9 nucleotides match TRBD1. J lost 2 bases, V lost 6 bases, and 11 bases had no gene match. The germline V gene encodes CDR1 MDHEN and CDR2 SYDVKM. This CDR3 has 16 residues. CDR3 in amino acids: CASRSPGQGIPYEQYF. The CDR3 DNA reads as TGTGCCAGCAGATCTCCGGGACAGGGTATCCCCTACGAGCAGTACTTC.

The chain uses TRBV29-1 and TRBJ1-4, with a tentative D call TRBD1 (5 bases). Germline lookup yields CDR1 SQVTM and CDR2 ANQGSEA. With 4 bases removed from V and 2 bases from J, the gap between germline ends came to 14 bases. This CDR3 is 15 amino acids long. The CDR3 protein is CSVVWLGGTNEKLFF. CDR3 nucleotides: TGCAGCGTTGTCTGGCTCGGGGGGACTAATGAAAAACTGTTTTTT.

In its sample, this clone was seen once. The J gene is TRBJ2-7, the V gene TRBV15; D is uncertain. Trimming cost V 4 bases and J 4 bases, with 17 bases left between them. Germline assignment: CDR1 LNHNV and CDR2 YYDKDF (reference sequence). The CDR3 length is 15 residues. The CDR3 bases are TGTGCCACCAGCATATCAAGAGTTACGAGTTACGAGCAGTACTTC. This codes for CATSISRVTSYEQYF.

This clone came up a few times. The rearrangement links TRBV9 to TRBJ1-6, with D possibly TRBD1 on 5 matching bases. CDR1 is SGDLS, CDR2 YYNGEE, per germline. The ends were cut back, 0 bases at V and 5 bases at J, with 9 bases in the middle. The CDR3 loop spans 15 amino acids. The CDR3 coding sequence is TGTGCCAGCAGCGTAGGGGCAGGGAATAATTCACCCCTCCACTTT. It specifies CASSVGAGNNSPLHF. Drawing the rest from reference TRBV9 and TRBJ1-6, the complete variable domain is DSGVTQTPKHLITATGQRVTLRCSPRSGDLSVYWYQQSLDQGLQFLIQYYNGEERAKGNILERFSAQQFPDLHSELNLSSLELGDSALYFCASSVGAGNNSPLHFGNGTRLTVT.